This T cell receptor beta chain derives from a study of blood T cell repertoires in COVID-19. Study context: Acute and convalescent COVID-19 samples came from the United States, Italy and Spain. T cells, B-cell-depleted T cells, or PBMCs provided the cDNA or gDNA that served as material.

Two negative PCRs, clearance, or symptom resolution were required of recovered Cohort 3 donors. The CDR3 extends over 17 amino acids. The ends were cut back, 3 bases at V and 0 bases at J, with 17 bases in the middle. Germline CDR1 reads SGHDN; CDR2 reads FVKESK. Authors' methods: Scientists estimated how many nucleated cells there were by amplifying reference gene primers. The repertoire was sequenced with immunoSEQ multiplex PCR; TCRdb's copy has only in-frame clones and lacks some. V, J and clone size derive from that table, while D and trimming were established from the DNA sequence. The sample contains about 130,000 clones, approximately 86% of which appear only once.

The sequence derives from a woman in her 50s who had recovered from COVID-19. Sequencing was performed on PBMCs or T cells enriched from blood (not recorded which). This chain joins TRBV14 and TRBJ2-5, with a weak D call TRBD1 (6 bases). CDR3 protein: CASSHSLARGYQETQYF. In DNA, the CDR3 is TGTGCCAGCAGCCACTCCCTTGCCAGGGGATACCAAGAGACCCAGTACTTC.